The next 11 T cell receptor beta chains were all read from a single sample in a study of PD-1 blockade in classical Hodgkin lymphoma. Time point indicated: cycle 4 day 1 (C4D1), after 6 weeks of nivolumab. Each patient's relapse followed autologous stem cell transplantation, and brentuximab vedotin exposure varied. Data came from immunoSEQ multiplex PCR; TCRdb stores just in-frame clones and leaves some out. The table includes tens of thousands of clones, over 75% detected once. The material sequenced was peripheral blood mononuclear cells (PBMCs), taken before the fourth cycle of nivolumab. These receptors were obtained from a human donor with classical Hodgkin lymphoma.

This clone was observed a handful of times. The chain links TRBV5-1 to TRBJ2-3; no firm D call. The CDR3 spans 14 residues. V was shortened by 1 base and J by 2 bases, with 8 bases between the two germline ends. Germline assignment: CDR1 SGHRS and CDR2 YFSETQ. The DNA for the CDR3 is TGCGCCAGCAGCTTGTCCGACAACACAGATACGCAGTATTTT. It translates to CASSLSDNTDTQYF.

The chain is built from TRBV7-6 and TRBJ2-7; D might be TRBD1 or TRBD2, each matching 5 bases. With 1 base removed from V and 2 bases from J, the gap between germline ends came to 9 bases. Germline V lookup: CDR1 SGHVS, CDR2 FNYEAQ. The CDR3 consists of 14 residues. CDR3 sequence reads: CASSLDEGPYEQYF. The CDR3 nucleotides read TGTGCCAGCAGCTTAGACGAGGGGCCCTACGAGCAGTACTTC.

This clone was counted a few times. This CDR3 is CASSLGGGSSPLHF. The CDR3 bases are TGTGCCAGCAGCTTAGGAGGGGGAAGTTCACCCCTCCACTTT. V usage is TRBV7-3 and J usage is TRBJ1-6, with TRBD1 as a possible D gene (6 bases). The ends were cut back, 2 bases at V and 9 bases at J, with 11 bases in the middle. The germline CDR1 and CDR2 sequences are SGHTA and FQGTGA. This CDR3 is built from 14 residues.

The V call is TRBV5-7, the J call TRBJ1-4, with TRBD1 as a possible D gene (6 bases). TRBV5-7 is an ORF; its function is uncertain. The CDR3 covers 17 residues. V gave up 4 bases and J gave up 7 bases, with 23 bases separating them. CDR3 coding DNA: TGTGCCAGCAGCCCCGGATGCGGGGGGCGTATAGGTGAAAAACTGTTTTTT. It specifies CASSPGCGGRIGEKLFF.

The chain carries TRBV28 and TRBJ2-1; the D is unclear. Germline assignment: CDR1 MDHEN and CDR2 SYDVKM. The CDR3 length is 15 residues. The V and J ends lost 4 bases and 4 bases respectively, with 14 bases between them. The CDR3 DNA reads TGTGCCAGCAGTTCTGTGACCACAGATTACAATGAGCAGTTCTTC. Encoded protein: CASSSVTTDYNEQFF.

The rearrangement joins TRBV19 to TRBJ1-5, with D unresolved. Per germline, CDR1 LNHDA and CDR2 SQIVND (reference sequence). V lost 1 base, J lost 4 bases, and 8 bases lay in between. There are 14 residues in the CDR3. The CDR3 region is CASSIGPGNQPQHF. The CDR3 DNA follows: TGTGCCAGTAGTATAGGACCCGGGAATCAGCCCCAGCATTTT.

The chain joins TRBV6-5 to TRBJ1-2; TRBD1 matches 8 bases. Looked up from germline, CDR1 is MNHEY and CDR2 is SVGAGI. The CDR3 runs 13 residues. V gave up 8 bases and J gave up 6 bases; unmatched junction bases: 8. As DNA, the CDR3 is TGTGCCAGCGTCCGGACAGGGCGCGATGGCTACACCTTC. It is translated as CASVRTGRDGYTF.

The J gene is TRBJ1-1, the V gene TRBV28, with TRBD1 matching over 7 bases. CDR1 is MDHEN, CDR2 SYDVKM, per germline. Unmatched junction bases numbered 12, after V lost 2 bases and J lost 3 bases. CDR3 size: 17 residues. The CDR3 reads CASSLPLPTGMDTEAFF. CDR3 sequence (DNA): TGTGCCAGCAGTTTACCCCTCCCGACAGGGATGGACACTGAAGCTTTCTTT.

J is TRBJ2-7 and V is TRBV7-2, with D tentatively TRBD1 (6 bases). The V end was cut by 5 bases, the J end by 4 bases, with 12 bases between. The germline V gene has CDR1 SGHTA and CDR2 FQGNSA. The CDR3 spans 13 residues. CDR3 in DNA: TGTGCCAGCAGCATAAAGACAGGTTACGAGCAGTACTTC. Protein: CASSIKTGYEQYF.

This clone was counted a few times. The chain employs TRBV19 and TRBJ2-5, with TRBD1 matching 10 bases. The trim removed 4 bases at V and 5 bases at J, leaving 4 bases unmatched. Germline loops: CDR1 LNHDA, CDR2 SQIVND (reference sequence). The CDR3 is 14 amino acids. In nucleotides, the CDR3 is TGTGCCAGTAGTAGGGACAGGGGTGGCGAGACCCAGTACTTC. The encoded protein is CASSRDRGGETQYF.

CDR3 loop: CASSHFVSGELFF. DNA of the CDR3: TGTGCCAGCAGCCACTTCGTCAGCGGGGAGCTGTTTTTT. The genes are TRBV5-4 and TRBJ2-2, with D hard to call. CDR3 length: 13 residues. Germline V gene sequence: CDR1 SGHNT, CDR2 YYREEE (reference sequence). V dropped 4 bases and J dropped 7 bases, with 11 bases sitting between them.